These T cell receptor beta chains were read from a single sample in a study of response to subunit inactivated influenza vaccine. TCRdb used MiXCR to reprocess the RT-PCR reads, holding one entry per CDR3 protein. The data contain 590,000 or so distinct CDR3 sequences, about 15% of them singletons. The input for sequencing was PBMCs from blood, taken less than 15 days before vaccination. These receptors came from a middle-aged man who received an inactivated influenza vaccine. Both conserved end residues are part of each CDR3. The D gene is left open where the match is weak. Clone size appears in some rows only: once, few, many, or a class for an expanded clone.

cdr3_nt cdr3_aa j_call clone_size d_call v_call
TGCAGTGCTAGTTATAGCGGGGGGTCAGATACGCAGTATTTT CSASYSGGSDTQYF TRBJ2-3 few TRBD2 TRBV20-1
TGTGCCAGCAGCCAAGAACGGCTAGCTCCGAGAGAGACCCAGTACTTC CASSQERLAPRETQYF TRBJ2-5 NA NA TRBV3-1
TGCGCCAGCAGCACCTCCGAAGCGGGAACGTCCTACAATGAGCAGTTCTTC CASSTSEAGTSYNEQFF TRBJ2-1 few TRBD2 TRBV5-1
TGTGCCAGCAGCCAAGGAGGGGGCCTTAATGGCTACACCTTC CASSQGGGLNGYTF TRBJ1-2 few TRBD1 TRBV4-2
TGTGCCAGCAGCGGACGATATTCCGGGTCCGGGGCCAACGTCCTGACTTTC CASSGRYSGSGANVLTF TRBJ2-6 NA NA TRBV4-2
TGTGCCAGCAGTGAAATTGGGACACCGGGGCAGTACTTC CASSEIGTPGQYF TRBJ2-7 NA NA TRBV2
TGTGCTAGCAGCGCGTACAGGGGGGACGAGCAGTACTTC CASSAYRGDEQYF TRBJ2-7 few TRBD1 TRBV7-7
TGTGCCCTTCTGGGACAGGGCAACACCGGGGAGCTGTTTTTT CALLGQGNTGELFF TRBJ2-2 NA TRBD1 TRBV6-7
TGTGCCACCAGTGACGGGGACAGGGCGTACAATGAGCAGTTCTTC CATSDGDRAYNEQFF TRBJ2-1 few TRBD1 TRBV24-1
TGCAGCGTCCTCGACTCGGACAGGGAAATCGCCTACGAGCAGTACTTC CSVLDSDREIAYEQYF TRBJ2-7 NA TRBD1 TRBV29-1
TGTGCCACCAGCATTAAACTAGTCTATGAGCAGTTCTTC CATSIKLVYEQFF TRBJ2-1 many NA TRBV15
TGCAGCGTTGACGGACAGGGCGAGCAGTACTTC CSVDGQGEQYF TRBJ2-7 few TRBD1 TRBV29-1
TGCAGCGTTGAAGCCGGGACAGGGAGCTCCTACGAGCAGTACTTC CSVEAGTGSSYEQYF TRBJ2-7 NA TRBD1 TRBV29-1
TGTGCCAGCAGTTTAAAGGGGCTGGGTGAGCAGTACTTC CASSLKGLGEQYF TRBJ2-7 few NA TRBV27
TGTGCCAGCAGCCAAGCGGGGACAGGAGCCTACGAGCAGTACTTC CASSQAGTGAYEQYF TRBJ2-7 NA TRBD1 TRBV4-2
TGTGCCAGCAGTCGAGAGCAGACAGGGTTCGACTATGGCTACACCTTC CASSREQTGFDYGYTF TRBJ1-2 NA TRBD1 TRBV6-1
TGTGCCAGCAGCAGTGGGACAGTACCGACAGATACGCAGTATTTT CASSSGTVPTDTQYF TRBJ2-3 few TRBD1 TRBV2
TGCAGCGTTGACAGCTCGGATACGCAGTATTTT CSVDSSDTQYF TRBJ2-3 NA NA TRBV29-1
TGTGCCAGCGCTGGGGGGGGCTATGGCTACACCTTC CASAGGGYGYTF TRBJ1-2 few NA TRBV7-9